The 9 T cell receptor beta chains below were found in one sample sequenced in a study of blood T cell repertoires in COVID-19. The assay was immunoSEQ multiplex PCR, and TCRdb's table has in-frame clones only and misses some. The repertoire holds some 200,000 clones, with 84% as singletons. The sample taken for sequencing was peripheral blood. These receptors came from a human donor with acute or convalescent COVID-19. The donor label of this sample is uncertain.

This clone was detected ten times or more. The genes are TRBV5-1 and TRBJ2-7; 9 bases line up with TRBD1. The germline V gene encodes CDR1 SGHRS and CDR2 YFSETQ. The CDR3 totals 16 residues. Trimming removed 3 bases from V and 5 bases from J; junction bases left unmatched: 12. The CDR3 spells CASSSLQGTGINEQYF. As DNA, the CDR3 is TGCGCCAGCAGCTCCCTCCAAGGGACAGGGATAAACGAGCAGTACTTC.

The chain links TRBV28 to TRBJ1-2, with D maybe TRBD1 (6 bases). V lost 7 bases, J lost 3 bases, and 12 bases lay in between. Germline-derived CDR1 and CDR2 are MDHEN and SYDVKM. This CDR3 contains 13 residues. CDR3 nucleotide sequence: TGTGCCAGCAAGGATGGGGGCGACTATGGCTACACCTTC. It specifies CASKDGGDYGYTF.

This clone was counted a single time. V is TRBV6-5 and J is TRBJ2-7; TRBD2 agrees at 13 bases. CDR1 is MNHEY and CDR2 is SVGAGI in the germline V gene. This CDR3 comprises 15 residues. The junction had 7 bases not matched to a gene; V was cut back by 5 bases and J by 6 bases. Written as DNA, the CDR3 is TGTGCCAGCAGTACACGACTAGCGGGAGGAGGCGAGCAGTACTTC. Translated: CASSTRLAGGGEQYF.

The chain uses TRBV3-1 (or the pseudogene TRBV3-2) and TRBJ2-2, with TRBD2 matching over 10 bases. V dropped 4 bases and J dropped 2; count of bases not matched to a gene: 7. The CDR3 is made up of 17 amino acids. Germline CDR1 and CDR2: LGHDT and YNNKEL (reference sequence). The CDR3 reads CASSPVLAGVNTGELFF. The CDR3 nucleotides read TGTGCCAGCAGCCCCGTTCTAGCGGGGGTTAACACCGGGGAGCTGTTTTTT.

The chain combines TRBV5-8 with TRBJ1-4; 7 bases agree with TRBD1. V was pared by 5 bases and J by 5 bases, with 6 bases of the junction left unmatched. Germline V CDR1 and CDR2: SGHTS, YDEGEE. The CDR3 covers 14 residues. The CDR3 region is CASSRGQPNEKLFF. The CDR3 DNA is TGTGCCAGCAGTAGGGGACAGCCGAATGAAAAACTGTTTTTT.

V is TRBV5-1 and J is TRBJ2-7; D possibly corresponds to TRBD1 (6 bases). Germline CDR1 reads SGHRS; CDR2 reads YFSETQ. V was trimmed by 2 bases and J by 0 bases, leaving 9 bases between them. CDR3 length: 14 amino acids. The CDR3 DNA reads as TGCGCCAGCAGCTTTACAGGGACCTCCTACGAGCAGTACTTC. It codes for CASSFTGTSYEQYF.

This chain joins TRBV27 and TRBJ1-2; a possible D gene is TRBD1 (6 bases). The CDR3 runs 16 residues. The germline V and J ends were trimmed by 5 bases and 4 bases, with 20 bases remaining between them. Germline CDR1 and CDR2: MNHEY and SMNVEV (reference sequence). CDR3 sequence: CASSRTQQGRVYGYTF. The DNA of the CDR3 is TGTGCCAGCAGTCGCACACAACAGGGACGCGTCTATGGCTACACCTTC.

The rearrangement links TRBV21-1 to TRBJ2-5; the table names TRBD1, a call not compared with the DNA. TRBV21-1 is given as a pseudogene. The CDR3 consists of 16 residues. The CDR3 coding sequence is TGTGCCAGCGTCGCCGGGACAGGGGTTGACCAAGAGACCCAGTACTTC. Encoded protein: CASVAGTGVDQETQYF.

In DNA form, the CDR3 reads TGTGCCAGCAGCCAAGGGGACAGGGTAACCACTGAAGCTTTCTTT. Translation gives CASSQGDRVTTEAFF. The rearrangement links TRBV3-1 (or the pseudogene TRBV3-2) to TRBJ1-1; 9 bases are a match to TRBD1. Trimming took 1 base from V and 4 from J; bases not matched to a gene: 4. CDR1 LGHDT and CDR2 YNNKEL come from the germline V gene (reference sequence). This CDR3 has 15 amino acids.